One TCR beta chain is described in this entry. What it recognizes is unknown. Primers for the PCR totalled 60 Vbeta and 13 Jbeta. Repertoires were generated with immunoSEQ multiplex PCR, while TCRdb's copy carries only in-frame clones and drops some. The data contain over 75,000 clones, 80% to 90% of them singletons. The data originate from a study of cytomegalovirus exposure and HLA in healthy donors. Findings and limits, study-wide: Being indistinguishable, some V segments were excluded, TRBV6-2 and TRBV6-3 among them. The authors assumed roughly uniform sequencing depth across donors for presence/absence analyses. A later analysis found common viral pathogens apparently linked to several of the most significant clusters. In a later analysis, productive TCRs from donors in an Asian-associated ancestry cluster reportedly carried fewer N-insertions than the cohort mean.

V dropped 5 bases and J dropped 4 bases, with 14 bases sitting between them. The CDR3 runs 14 residues. Germline lookup yields CDR1 SGHVS and CDR2 FQNEAQ. Sequenced: PBMCs. This sequence originates from a man aged 30 to 45 in good health and CMV-seropositive. The rearrangement uses TRBV7-8 and TRBJ2-5; weak D call: TRBD2 (6 bases). The CDR3 nucleotides are TGTGCCAGCAGCCTCAGCGGGCTCCCAGAGACCCAGTACTTC. Residues: CASSLSGLPETQYF.